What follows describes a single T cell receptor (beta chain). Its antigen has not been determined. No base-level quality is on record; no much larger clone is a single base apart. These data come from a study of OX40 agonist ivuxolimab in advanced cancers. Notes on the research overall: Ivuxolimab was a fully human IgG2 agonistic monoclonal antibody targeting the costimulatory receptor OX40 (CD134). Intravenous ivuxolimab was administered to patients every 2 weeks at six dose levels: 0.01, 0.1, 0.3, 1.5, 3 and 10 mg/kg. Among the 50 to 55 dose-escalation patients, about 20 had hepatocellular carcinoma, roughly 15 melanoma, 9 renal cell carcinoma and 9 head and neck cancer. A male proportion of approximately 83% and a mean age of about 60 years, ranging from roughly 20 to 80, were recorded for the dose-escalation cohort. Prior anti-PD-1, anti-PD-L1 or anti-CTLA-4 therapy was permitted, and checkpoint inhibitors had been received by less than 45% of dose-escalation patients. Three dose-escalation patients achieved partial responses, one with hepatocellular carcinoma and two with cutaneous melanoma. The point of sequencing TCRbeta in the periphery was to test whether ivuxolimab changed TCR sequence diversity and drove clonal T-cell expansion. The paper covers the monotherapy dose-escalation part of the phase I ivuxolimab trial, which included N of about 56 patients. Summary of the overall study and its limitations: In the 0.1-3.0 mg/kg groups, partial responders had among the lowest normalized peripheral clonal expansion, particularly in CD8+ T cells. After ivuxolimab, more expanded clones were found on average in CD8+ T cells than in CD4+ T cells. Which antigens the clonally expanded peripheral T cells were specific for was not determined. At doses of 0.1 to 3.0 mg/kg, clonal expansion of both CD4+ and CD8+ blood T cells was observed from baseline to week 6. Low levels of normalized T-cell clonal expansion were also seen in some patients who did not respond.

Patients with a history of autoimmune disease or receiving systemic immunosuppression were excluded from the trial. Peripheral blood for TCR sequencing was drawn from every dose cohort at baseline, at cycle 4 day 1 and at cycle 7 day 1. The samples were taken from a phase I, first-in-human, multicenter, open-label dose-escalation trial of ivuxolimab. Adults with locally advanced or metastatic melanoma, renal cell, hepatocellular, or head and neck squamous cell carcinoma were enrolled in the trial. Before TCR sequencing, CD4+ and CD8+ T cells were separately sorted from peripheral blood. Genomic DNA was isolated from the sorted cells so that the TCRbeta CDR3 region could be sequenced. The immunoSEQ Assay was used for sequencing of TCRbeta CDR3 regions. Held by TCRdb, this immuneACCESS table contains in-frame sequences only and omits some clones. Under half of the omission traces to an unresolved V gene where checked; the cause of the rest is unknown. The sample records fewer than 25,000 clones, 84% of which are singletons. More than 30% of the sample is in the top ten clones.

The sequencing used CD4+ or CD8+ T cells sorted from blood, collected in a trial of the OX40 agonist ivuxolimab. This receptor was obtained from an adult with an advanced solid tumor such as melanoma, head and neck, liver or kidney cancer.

The CDR3 corresponds to CASSQDLAGGPGNEQFF. Read as DNA, the sequence is TGTGCCAGCAGCCAAGATCTAGCGGGAGGGCCGGGAAATGAGCAGTTCTTC. The rearranged chain carries TRBV14 and TRBJ2-1; 12 middle bases align to TRBD2. V is trimmed back by 0 bases and J by 7 bases, and the junction contains 7 bases that no gene match accounts for. From the cysteine through the phenylalanine, the CDR3 covers 17 amino acids. This entry keeps only the CDR3 DNA: 51 bases, framed from base 1. Looking up the germline V gene yields CDR1 SGHDN and CDR2 FVKESK. Reference TRBV14 and TRBJ2-1 genes cover what lies past the CDR3, so the full variable domain is EAGVTQFPSHSVIEKGQTVTLRCDPISGHDNLYWYRRVMGKEIKFLLHFVKESKQDESGMPNNRFLAERTGGTYSTLKVQPAELEDSGVYFCASSQDLAGGPGNEQFFGPGTRLTVL.